This is a list of T cell receptor beta chains from one sample in a study of T cell responses to AZD1222 COVID-19 vaccine. Here immunoSEQ multiplex PCR was the method, and the copy in TCRdb shows in-frame clones only, minus some. The sample yields under 200,000 clones, 90% seen once. The sample consisted of peripheral blood, taken on day 0 of AZD1222 vaccination. These receptors came from an adult in good health. The CDR3 runs from the conserved cysteine through the conserved F or W. The order of the fields is D gene, V gene, CDR3 protein. The D gene is left open where the match is weak.

NA TRBV5-1 CASRWDSNQPQHF
TRBD1 TRBV28 CASSRGQEGSPLHF
NA TRBV27 CASSPGLAIYNEQFF
TRBD2 TRBV2 CASRMTSGAKGGELFF
NA TRBV5-1 CASSLDAGGTDTQYF
TRBD1 TRBV19 CASEQGNGYTF
NA TRBV4-2 CASSQAGDRITDTQYF
NA TRBV25-1 CASSAVGRSYNSPLHF
NA TRBV7-9 CASSYLNVNTEAFF
NA TRBV15 CATSRGWDSDYNEQFF
NA TRBV4-3 CASSQDRQRINSPLHF
NA TRBV27 CASRPRGRDEAFF
NA TRBV3-1/TRBV3-2 CASSQEDEQYF
NA TRBV5-1 CASSLGEGAVQETQYF
NA TRBV2 CASREHRVSYSPLHF
NA TRBV10-3 CAISSSVNTEAFF
NA TRBV29-1 CSVSPITTLAKNIQYF
TRBD1 TRBV6-5 CASTTPGGVEKLFF
TRBD1 TRBV7-9 CASSSVYYGQGNMNTEAFF
NA TRBV7-9 CASSRDSGTDEQYF
TRBD1 TRBV18 CASSLDRGNQPQHF
NA TRBV14 CASSQVAGTNSPLHF
TRBD1 TRBV7-9 CASSQPGQGVNGELFF
NA TRBV3-1/TRBV3-2 CASRDTGNTEAFF
NA TRBV5-5 CASSLARDPPGGNTIYF
NA TRBV19 CASSIGQYNSPLHF
NA TRBV5-1 CASSLDEGMNTEAFF
TRBD2 TRBV19 CASRPSGGAYEQYF
TRBD1 TRBV7-9 CASSLQGAGETQYF
TRBD2 TRBV18 CASSPPNQRGALDTQYF
NA TRBV6-6 CASGLLLGNGYTF
TRBD2 TRBV28 CASTKSSGSTREQFF